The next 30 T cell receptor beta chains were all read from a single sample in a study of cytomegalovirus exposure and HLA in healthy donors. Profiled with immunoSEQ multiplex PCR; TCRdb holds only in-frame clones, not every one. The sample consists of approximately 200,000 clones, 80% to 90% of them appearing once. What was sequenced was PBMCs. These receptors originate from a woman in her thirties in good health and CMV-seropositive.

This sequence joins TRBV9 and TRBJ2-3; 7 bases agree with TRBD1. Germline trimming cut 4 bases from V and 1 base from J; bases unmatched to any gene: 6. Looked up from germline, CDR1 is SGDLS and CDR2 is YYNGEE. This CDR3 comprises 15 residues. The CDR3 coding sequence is TGTGCCAGCAGCATAACAGGACAGGGCACAGATACGCAGTATTTT. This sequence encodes CASSITGQGTDTQYF.

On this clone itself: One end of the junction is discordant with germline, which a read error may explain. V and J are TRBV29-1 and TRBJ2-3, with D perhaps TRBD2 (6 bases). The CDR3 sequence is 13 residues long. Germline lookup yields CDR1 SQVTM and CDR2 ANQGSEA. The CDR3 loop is CSVGLASTDTQYF. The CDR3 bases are TGCAGCGTTGGTCTAGCGAGCACGGATACGCAGTATTTT.

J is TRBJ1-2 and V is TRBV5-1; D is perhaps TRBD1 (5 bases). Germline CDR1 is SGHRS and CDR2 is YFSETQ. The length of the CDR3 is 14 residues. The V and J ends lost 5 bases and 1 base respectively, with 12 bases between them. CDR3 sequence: CASSPGPNNYGYTF. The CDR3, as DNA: TGCGCCAGCAGTCCAGGGCCTAATAACTATGGCTACACCTTC.

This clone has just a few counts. The DNA of the CDR3 is TGTGCCTGGAGTACCGGGACAGACTATGGCTACACCTTC. It codes for CAWSTGTDYGYTF. The chain couples TRBV30 to TRBJ1-2, with 7 bases matching TRBD1. The CDR3 is made up of 13 amino acids. The V and J ends lost 2 bases and 3 bases, in that order; junction bases with no gene match: 3. CDR1 is GTSNPN and CDR2 is SVGIG in the germline V gene (reference sequence).

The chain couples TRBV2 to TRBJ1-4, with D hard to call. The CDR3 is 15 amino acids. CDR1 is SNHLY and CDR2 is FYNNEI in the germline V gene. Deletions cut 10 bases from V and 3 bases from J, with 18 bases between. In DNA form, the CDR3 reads TGTGCCACTCGAGGGTTACGCAATTCTAATGAAAAACTGTTTTTT. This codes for CATRGLRNSNEKLFF.

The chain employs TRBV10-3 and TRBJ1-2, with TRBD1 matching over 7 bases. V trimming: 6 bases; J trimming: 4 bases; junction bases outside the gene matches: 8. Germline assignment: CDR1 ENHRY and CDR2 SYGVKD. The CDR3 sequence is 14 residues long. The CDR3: CAIRGTADVYGYTF. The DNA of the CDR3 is TGTGCCATCAGGGGGACAGCGGACGTCTATGGCTACACCTTC.

CDR3 DNA sequence: TGTGCCAGTAGTCCCGACAGAGTTAACACTGAAGCTTTCTTT. Encoded protein: CASSPDRVNTEAFF. The chain links TRBV19 to TRBJ1-1, with D maybe TRBD1 (5 bases). Trimming stripped 5 bases from V and 2 bases from J, with 12 bases between. The CDR3 loop spans 14 amino acids. CDR1 is LNHDA and CDR2 is SQIVND in the germline V gene (reference sequence).

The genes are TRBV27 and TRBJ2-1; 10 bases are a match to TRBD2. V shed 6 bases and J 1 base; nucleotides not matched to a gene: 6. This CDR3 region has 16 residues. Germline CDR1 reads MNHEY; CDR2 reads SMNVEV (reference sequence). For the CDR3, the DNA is TGTGCCAGCAGAGTAGGACTAGCGGATTCCTACAATGAGCAGTTCTTC. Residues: CASRVGLADSYNEQFF.

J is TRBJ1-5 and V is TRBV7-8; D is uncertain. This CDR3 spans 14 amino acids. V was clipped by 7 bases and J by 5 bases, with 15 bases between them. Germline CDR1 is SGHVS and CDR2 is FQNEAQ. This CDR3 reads CASTPLVADQPQHF. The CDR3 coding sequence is TGTGCCAGCACCCCTTTGGTTGCGGATCAGCCCCAGCATTTT.

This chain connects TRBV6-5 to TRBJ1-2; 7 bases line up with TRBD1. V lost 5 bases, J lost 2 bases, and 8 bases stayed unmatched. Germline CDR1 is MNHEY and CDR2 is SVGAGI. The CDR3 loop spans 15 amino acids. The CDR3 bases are TGTGCCAGCAGTAGGCGACAGGGAGTCAACTATGGCTACACCTTC. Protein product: CASSRRQGVNYGYTF.

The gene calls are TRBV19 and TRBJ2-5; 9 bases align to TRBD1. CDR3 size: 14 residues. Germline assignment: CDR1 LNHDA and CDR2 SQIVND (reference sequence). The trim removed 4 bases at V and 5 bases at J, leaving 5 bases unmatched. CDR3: CASSRTGERETQYF. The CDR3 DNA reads TGTGCCAGTAGTAGGACAGGGGAGCGGGAGACCCAGTACTTC. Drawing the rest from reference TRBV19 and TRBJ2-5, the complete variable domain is DGGITQSPKYLFRKEGQNVTLSCEQNLNHDAMYWYRQDPGQGLRLIYYSQIVNDFQKGDIAEGYSVSREKKESFPLTVTSAQKNPTAFYLCASSRTGERETQYFGPGTRLLVL.

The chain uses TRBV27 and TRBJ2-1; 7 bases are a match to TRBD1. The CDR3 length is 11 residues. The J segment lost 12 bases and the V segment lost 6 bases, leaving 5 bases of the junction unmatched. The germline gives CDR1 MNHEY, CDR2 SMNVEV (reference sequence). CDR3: CASSPGTAQFF. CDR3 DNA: TGTGCCAGCAGCCCCGGGACAGCGCAGTTCTTC.

CDR3 DNA sequence: TGTGCCAGCAGTTCTGGCTGGGGGGGCTGGGGGCCCACTGGTGAGCAGTACTTC. It translates to CASSSGWGGWGPTGEQYF. The rearrangement uses TRBV27 and TRBJ2-7; a possible D gene is TRBD2 (7 bases). Trimming shortened V by 4 bases and J by 7 bases, and 29 bases separated the two germline ends. The germline CDR1 and CDR2 sequences are MNHEY and SMNVEV (reference sequence). The CDR3 runs to 18 residues.

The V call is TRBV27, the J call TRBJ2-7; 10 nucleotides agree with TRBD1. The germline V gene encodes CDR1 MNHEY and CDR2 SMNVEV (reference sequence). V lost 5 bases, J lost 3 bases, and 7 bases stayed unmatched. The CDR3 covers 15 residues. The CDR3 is CASSPGTGVYYEQYF. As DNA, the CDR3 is TGTGCCAGCAGTCCTGGGACAGGGGTTTACTACGAGCAGTACTTC.

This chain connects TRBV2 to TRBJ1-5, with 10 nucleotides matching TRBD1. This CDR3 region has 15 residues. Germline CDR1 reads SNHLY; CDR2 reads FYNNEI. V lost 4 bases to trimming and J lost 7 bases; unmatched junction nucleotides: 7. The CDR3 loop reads CASSGDRTGGQPQHF. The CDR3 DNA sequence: TGTGCCAGCAGTGGGGACCGGACAGGGGGGCAGCCCCAGCATTTT.

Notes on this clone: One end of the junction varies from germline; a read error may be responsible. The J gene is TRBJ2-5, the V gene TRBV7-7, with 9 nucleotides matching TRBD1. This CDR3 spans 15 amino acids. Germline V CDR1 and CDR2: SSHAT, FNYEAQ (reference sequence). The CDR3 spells CASSSRTGVGETQYF. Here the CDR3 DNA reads TGTGCTAGCAGCTCGAGGACAGGGGTCGGGGAGACCCAGTACTTC.

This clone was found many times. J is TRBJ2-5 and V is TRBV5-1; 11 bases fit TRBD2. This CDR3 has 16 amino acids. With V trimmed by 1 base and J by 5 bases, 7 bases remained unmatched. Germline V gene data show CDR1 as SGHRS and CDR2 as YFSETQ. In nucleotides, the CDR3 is TGCGCCAGCAGCTTGTCGATAGCGGGAGGGGTTGAGACCCAGTACTTC. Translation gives CASSLSIAGGVETQYF.

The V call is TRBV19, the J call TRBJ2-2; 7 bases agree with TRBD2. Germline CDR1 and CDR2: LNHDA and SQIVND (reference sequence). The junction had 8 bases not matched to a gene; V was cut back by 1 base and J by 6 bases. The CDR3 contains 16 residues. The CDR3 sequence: CASSIVAGARAGELFF. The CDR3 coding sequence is TGTGCCAGTAGTATAGTTGCGGGAGCCAGAGCCGGGGAGCTGTTTTTT.

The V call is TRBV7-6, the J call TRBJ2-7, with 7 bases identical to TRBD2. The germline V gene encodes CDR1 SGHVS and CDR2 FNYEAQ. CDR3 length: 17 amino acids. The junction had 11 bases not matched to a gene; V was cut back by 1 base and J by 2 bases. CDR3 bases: TGTGCCAGCAGCTTAGGGGTCGGGCGGGAGCCCCCCTACGAGCAGTACTTC. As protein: CASSLGVGREPPYEQYF.

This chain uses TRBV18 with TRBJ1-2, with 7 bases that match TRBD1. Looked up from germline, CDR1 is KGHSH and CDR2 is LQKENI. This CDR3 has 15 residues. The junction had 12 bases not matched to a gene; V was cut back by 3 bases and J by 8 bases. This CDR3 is CASSPDRSSTEGYTF. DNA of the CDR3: TGTGCCAGCTCACCGGACAGGTCCTCAACGGAGGGCTACACCTTC.

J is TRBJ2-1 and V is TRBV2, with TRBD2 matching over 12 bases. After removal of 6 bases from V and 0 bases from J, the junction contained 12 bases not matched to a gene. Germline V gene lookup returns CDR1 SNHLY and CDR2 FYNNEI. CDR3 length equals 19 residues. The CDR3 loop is CASSGPGTSGRSSYNEQFF. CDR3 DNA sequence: TGTGCCAGCAGCGGCCCCGGGACTAGCGGGCGTAGCTCCTACAATGAGCAGTTCTTC.

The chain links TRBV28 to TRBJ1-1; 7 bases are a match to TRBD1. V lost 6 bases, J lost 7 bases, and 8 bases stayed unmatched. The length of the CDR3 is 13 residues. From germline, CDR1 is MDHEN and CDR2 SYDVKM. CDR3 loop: CASRTGTDFEAFF. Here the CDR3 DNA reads TGTGCCAGCAGAACCGGGACAGACTTTGAAGCTTTCTTT. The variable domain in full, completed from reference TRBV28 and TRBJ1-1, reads DVKVTQSSRYLVKRTGEKVFLECVQDMDHENMFWYRQDPGLGLRLIYFSYDVKMKEKGDIPEGYSVSREKKERFSLILESASTNQTSMYLCASRTGTDFEAFFGQGTRLTVV.

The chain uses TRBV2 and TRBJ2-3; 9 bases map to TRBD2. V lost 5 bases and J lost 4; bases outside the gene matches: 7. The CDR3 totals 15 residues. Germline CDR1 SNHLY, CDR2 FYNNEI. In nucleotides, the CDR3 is TGTGCCAGCAGTCCGGGACTAGCTGGTCCAGATACGCAGTATTTT. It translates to CASSPGLAGPDTQYF.

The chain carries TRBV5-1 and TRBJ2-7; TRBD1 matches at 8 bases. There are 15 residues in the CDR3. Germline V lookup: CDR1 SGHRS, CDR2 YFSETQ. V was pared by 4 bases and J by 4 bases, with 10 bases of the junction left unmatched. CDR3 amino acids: CASSAGTGLGYEQYF. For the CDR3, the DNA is TGCGCCAGCAGCGCCGGGACAGGCCTGGGGTACGAGCAGTACTTC. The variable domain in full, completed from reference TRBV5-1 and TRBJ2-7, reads KAGVTQTPRYLIKTRGQQVTLSCSPISGHRSVSWYQQTPGQGLQFLFEYFSETQRNKGNFPGRFSGRQFSNSRSEMNVSTLELGDSALYLCASSAGTGLGYEQYFGPGTRLTVT.

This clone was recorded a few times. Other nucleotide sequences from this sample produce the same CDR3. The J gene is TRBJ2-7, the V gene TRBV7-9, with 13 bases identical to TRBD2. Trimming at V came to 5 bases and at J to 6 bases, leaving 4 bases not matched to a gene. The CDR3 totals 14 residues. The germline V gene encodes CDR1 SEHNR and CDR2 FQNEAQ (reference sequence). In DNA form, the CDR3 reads TGTGCCAGCAGCCCCAGGACTAGCGGGAGCGAGCAGTACTTC. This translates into CASSPRTSGSEQYF.

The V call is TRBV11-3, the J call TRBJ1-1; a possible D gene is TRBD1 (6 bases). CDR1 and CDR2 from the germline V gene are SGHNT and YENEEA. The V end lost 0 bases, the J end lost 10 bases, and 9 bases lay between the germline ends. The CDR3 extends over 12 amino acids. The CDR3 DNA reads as TGTGCCAGCAGCTTAGAACAGGGCCCAGCTTTCTTT. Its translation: CASSLEQGPAFF.

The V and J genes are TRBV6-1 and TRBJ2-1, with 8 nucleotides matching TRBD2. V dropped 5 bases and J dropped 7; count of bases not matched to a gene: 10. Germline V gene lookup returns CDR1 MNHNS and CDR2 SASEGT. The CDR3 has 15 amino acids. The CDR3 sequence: CASSPSGRVGNEQFF. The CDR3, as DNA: TGTGCCAGCAGTCCCAGCGGGAGAGTGGGAAATGAGCAGTTCTTC.

The CDR3 DNA follows: TGTGCCAGCAGTTTAGCCGGAGGCGCCTCCTACAATGAGCAGTTCTTC. It codes for CASSLAGGASYNEQFF. The chain employs TRBV27 and TRBJ2-1, with D possibly matching TRBD2 (5 bases). This CDR3 contains 16 residues. The germline gives CDR1 MNHEY, CDR2 SMNVEV (reference sequence). Deletions cut 2 bases from V and 0 bases from J, with 11 bases between.

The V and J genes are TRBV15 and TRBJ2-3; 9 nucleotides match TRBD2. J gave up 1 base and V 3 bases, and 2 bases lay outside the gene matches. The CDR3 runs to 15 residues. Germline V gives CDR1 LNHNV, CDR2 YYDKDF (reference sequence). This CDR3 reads CATSRGLAGTDTQYF. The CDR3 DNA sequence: TGTGCCACCAGCAGGGGACTAGCTGGCACAGATACGCAGTATTTT.

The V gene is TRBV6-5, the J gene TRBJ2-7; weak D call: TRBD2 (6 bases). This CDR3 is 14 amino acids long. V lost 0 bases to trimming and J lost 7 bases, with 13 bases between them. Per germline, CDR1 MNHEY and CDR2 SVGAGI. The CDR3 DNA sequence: TGTGCCAGCAGTTACTCACCCGGGGCGGGGGAGCAGTACTTC. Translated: CASSYSPGAGEQYF.